These 23 T cell receptor beta chains share one sample of origin, sequenced in a study of blood T cell repertoires in COVID-19 (dated by TCRdb to the early 2020s). The library was produced with the immunoSEQ multiplex PCR assay. This immuneACCESS table, as held by TCRdb, lists in-frame sequences with V and J called but not all clones. Of the missing ones, under half trace to an unresolved V gene in checked studies; the others have no known cause. The sample profile shows under 250,000 clones; about 80% of them were found once. The ten largest clonotypes hold roughly 1.3% of the sample. Sequenced material: PBMCs or T cells enriched from blood (not recorded which). Receptors were obtained from a woman aged 40 to 55 with acute COVID-19.

J is TRBJ2-3 and V is TRBV19; TRBD2 matches at 11 bases. There are 16 residues in the CDR3. CDR1 and CDR2 (germline): LNHDA, SQIVND (reference sequence). J gave up 2 bases and V 7 bases, and 8 bases lay outside the gene matches. The CDR3 spells CASTASSGGPTDTQYF. DNA for the CDR3: TGTGCCAGTACCGCCTCTAGCGGGGGGCCCACAGATACGCAGTATTTT.

This sequence joins TRBV24-1 and TRBJ2-5, with 8 bases matching TRBD1. Germline trimming cut 5 bases from V and 13 bases from J; bases unmatched to any gene: 5. The CDR3 length is 11 residues. Germline V lookup: CDR1 KGHDR, CDR2 SFDVKD. The CDR3, as DNA: TGTGCCACCAGTGGCAGGGGACAGGTGTACTTC. Protein sequence: CATSGRGQVYF.

The J gene is TRBJ1-4, the V gene TRBV7-2; 9 nucleotides align to TRBD1. The germline CDR1 and CDR2 sequences are SGHTA and FQGNSA. Trimming took 5 bases from V and 8 from J; bases not matched to a gene: 6. The CDR3 consists of 14 residues. CDR3 loop: CASSPGQGIEKLFF. The CDR3 nucleotides are TGTGCCAGCAGCCCCGGACAGGGGATCGAAAAACTGTTTTTT.

The genes are TRBV5-6 and TRBJ1-5, with 7 bases matching TRBD1. V lost 3 bases to trimming and J lost 2 bases; unmatched junction nucleotides: 5. Germline V gene sequence: CDR1 SGHDT, CDR2 YYEEEE. The CDR3 is 15 amino acids. The CDR3 spells CASSSSGGGNQPQHF. CDR3 in DNA: TGTGCCAGCAGCTCTTCAGGGGGAGGCAATCAGCCCCAGCATTTT.

This clone was detected only a few times. This rearrangement joins TRBV24-1 to TRBJ2-3; 7 nucleotides match TRBD1. CDR1 and CDR2 (germline): KGHDR, SFDVKD. Losses at the gene ends were 6 bases for V and 5 bases for J; bases not matched to a gene: 7. The CDR3 spans 14 residues. The CDR3 DNA sequence: TGTGCCACCAGTCCTTTGACAGGGAAAGATACGCAGTATTTT. This gives the protein CATSPLTGKDTQYF.

J is TRBJ1-2 and V is TRBV24-1, with 10 nucleotides matching TRBD1. The J segment lost 4 bases and the V segment lost 7 bases, leaving 8 bases of the junction unmatched. Germline V gene lookup returns CDR1 KGHDR and CDR2 SFDVKD. This CDR3 has 15 residues. The CDR3 DNA follows: TGTGCCACCAGAGGTGGACAGGGGGAGGGCTATGGCTACACCTTC. It is translated as CATRGGQGEGYGYTF.

This clone was found a few times. V is TRBV5-4 and J is TRBJ2-7; D is unclear. The V gene lost 2 bases and the J gene lost 6 bases, with 9 bases spanning the gap. CDR1 is SGHNT and CDR2 is YYREEE in the germline V gene (reference sequence). The CDR3 covers 12 residues. CDR3 nucleotide sequence: TGTGCCAGCAGCTTAGACTCGATCGAGCAGTACTTC. Its translation is CASSLDSIEQYF.

This rearrangement joins TRBV14 to TRBJ1-3; D remains ambiguous. Trimming cost V 5 bases and J 0 bases, with 11 bases left between them. This CDR3 is built from 15 residues. Germline V lookup: CDR1 SGHDN, CDR2 FVKESK. The CDR3, as DNA: TGTGCCAGCAGCAGTTCAGGATTCTCTGGAAACACCATATATTTT. Its protein product is CASSSSGFSGNTIYF.

This clone has just a few counts. This chain joins TRBV14 and TRBJ2-7; a possible D gene is TRBD1 (6 bases). Germline assignment: CDR1 SGHDN and CDR2 FVKESK. This CDR3 spans 14 amino acids. V was pared by 9 bases and J by 3 bases, with 18 bases between. The CDR3 DNA sequence: TGTGCCAGGACTTTCGGGACACGAAACTACGAGCAGTACTTC. Amino acid sequence: CARTFGTRNYEQYF.

The V call is TRBV9, the J call TRBJ2-3; TRBD2 is a possible D gene (5 bases). The CDR3 spans 14 residues. Trimming left V 3 bases short and J 0 bases short, with 8 bases between. Germline CDR1 SGDLS, CDR2 YYNGEE. CDR3 in DNA: TGTGCCAGCAGCGCCGGACTGAGCACAGATACGCAGTATTTT. Protein: CASSAGLSTDTQYF. Complete variable domain (other parts from reference TRBV9 and TRBJ2-3): DSGVTQTPKHLITATGQRVTLRCSPRSGDLSVYWYQQSLDQGLQFLIQYYNGEERAKGNILERFSAQQFPDLHSELNLSSLELGDSALYFCASSAGLSTDTQYFGPGTRLTVL.

The CDR3 loop reads CASSLLAGYGQPQHF. Here the CDR3 DNA reads TGTGCCAGCAGTTTATTGGCCGGGTACGGTCAGCCCCAGCATTTT. This chain joins TRBV28 and TRBJ1-5; D gene unclear. V was trimmed by 1 base and J by 6 bases, leaving 13 bases between them. The CDR3 is made up of 15 amino acids. CDR1 is MDHEN and CDR2 is SYDVKM in the germline V gene.

This rearrangement joins TRBV10-2 to TRBJ1-1; D gene unclear. Trimming took 5 bases from V and 4 from J, leaving 14 bases between them. This CDR3 has 14 residues. The germline V gene has CDR1 WSHSY and CDR2 SAAADI. CDR3 in DNA: TGCGCCAGCAGTTCGGCGGGTTCTGGCACTGAAGCTTTCTTT. It yields the protein CASSSAGSGTEAFF.

The chain uses TRBV7-9 and TRBJ1-1, with D tentatively TRBD1 (6 bases). Germline values: CDR1 SEHNR, CDR2 FQNEAQ (reference sequence). The germline V and J ends were trimmed by 1 base and 3 bases, with 12 bases remaining between them. The CDR3 is made up of 15 amino acids. CDR3 sequence: CASSLVRGADTEAFF. CDR3 nucleotide sequence: TGTGCCAGCAGCTTAGTCCGGGGGGCGGACACTGAAGCTTTCTTT.

J is TRBJ1-2 and V is TRBV28; D is unresolved. V lost 4 bases and J lost 4, with 19 bases in between. The CDR3 is 16 amino acids. Germline loops: CDR1 MDHEN, CDR2 SYDVKM. In DNA, the CDR3 is TGTGCCAGCAGTTCCCCCCTAGCAGGTGGGTCCTATGGCTACACCTTC. Amino acids: CASSSPLAGGSYGYTF.

This chain links TRBV5-1 with TRBJ2-2, with 7 nucleotides matching TRBD1. The CDR3 length is 16 residues. Trimming took 7 bases from V and 4 from J; bases not matched to a gene: 13. CDR1 and CDR2 (germline): SGHRS, YFSETQ. The CDR3 nucleotides read TGCGCCAGCGAAAAATCCTCAGGGGGTCTCACCGGGGAGCTGTTTTTT. Protein product: CASEKSSGGLTGELFF.

The chain couples TRBV7-9 to TRBJ2-1; 7 bases agree with TRBD2. The CDR3 is 15 amino acids. Germline loops: CDR1 SEHNR, CDR2 FQNEAQ (reference sequence). With V trimmed by 4 bases and J by 10 bases, 13 bases remained unmatched. The CDR3 DNA reads as TGTGCCAGCAGCTCCGCCGGGACTAAAGCAGGGGAGCAGTTCTTC. This gives the protein CASSSAGTKAGEQFF. Combining the CDR3 with reference TRBV7-9 and TRBJ2-1 gives the whole variable domain DTGVSQNPRHKITKRGQNVTFRCDPISEHNRLYWYRQTLGQGPEFLTYFQNEAQLEKSRLLSDRFSAERPKGSFSTLEIQRTEQGDSAMYLCASSSAGTKAGEQFFGPGTRLTVL.

This rearrangement joins TRBV6-5 to TRBJ1-4, with D perhaps TRBD1 (5 bases). The germline V gene encodes CDR1 MNHEY and CDR2 SVGAGI. The CDR3 length is 14 residues. V dropped 3 bases and J dropped 8 bases, with 13 bases sitting between them. DNA of the CDR3: TGTGCCAGCAGTTATTCGGAGGGGAAAGAAAAACTGTTTTTT. Translation gives CASSYSEGKEKLFF.

The genes are TRBV2 and TRBJ1-6; D is ambiguous. The germline V and J ends were trimmed by 7 bases and 10 bases, with 14 bases remaining between them. Per the germline V gene, CDR1 is SNHLY and CDR2 is FYNNEI. The CDR3 is made up of 13 amino acids. DNA for the CDR3: TGTGCCAGCAAAGTCGAATCTAGATCACCCCTCCACTTT. Residues: CASKVESRSPLHF.

The genes are TRBV28 and TRBJ2-2, with D maybe TRBD2 (6 bases). This CDR3 is 15 amino acids long. V lost 6 bases to trimming and J lost 3 bases, with 14 bases between them. CDR1 and CDR2 (germline): MDHEN, SYDVKM. CDR3 sequence: CASRYSGPYTGELFF. CDR3 DNA sequence: TGTGCCAGCAGGTATAGCGGCCCCTACACCGGGGAGCTGTTTTTT. The entire variable domain, with the rest obtained from reference TRBV28 and TRBJ2-2, is as follows: DVKVTQSSRYLVKRTGEKVFLECVQDMDHENMFWYRQDPGLGLRLIYFSYDVKMKEKGDIPEGYSVSREKKERFSLILESASTNQTSMYLCASRYSGPYTGELFFGEGSRLTVL.

This chain joins TRBV7-2 and TRBJ2-7, with unresolved D. The germline V gene has CDR1 SGHTA and CDR2 FQGNSA. The CDR3 has 13 amino acids. V shed 4 bases and J shed 2 bases, with 9 bases lying between them. The CDR3 sequence is CASSSVGAYEQYF. CDR3 nucleotides: TGTGCCAGCAGCTCCGTGGGCGCCTACGAGCAGTACTTC.

The rearrangement links TRBV5-4 to TRBJ2-6; D perhaps matches TRBD1 (5 bases). The germline V gene encodes CDR1 SGHNT and CDR2 YYREEE (reference sequence). This CDR3 has 15 amino acids. Between the trimmed V and J ends, which lost 3 bases and 2 bases, there was a span of 9 bases. In nucleotides, the CDR3 is TGTGCCAGCAGCTACGAACAGGCTGGGGCCAACGTCCTGACTTTC. It encodes CASSYEQAGANVLTF.

The chain combines TRBV6-4 with TRBJ2-7; the D gene is possibly TRBD2 (6 bases). The CDR3 spans 16 residues. The V gene lost 6 bases and the J gene lost 0 bases, with 18 bases spanning the gap. Germline-derived CDR1 and CDR2 are MRHNA and SNTAGT. The chain's CDR3 is CASRTLGGVNSYEQYF. CDR3 DNA sequence: TGTGCCAGCAGGACCCTAGGAGGGGTGAACTCCTACGAGCAGTACTTC.

The genes are TRBV28 and TRBJ1-5, with unresolved D. Trimming took 2 bases from V and 3 from J, leaving 8 bases between them. The germline gives CDR1 MDHEN, CDR2 SYDVKM. The CDR3 totals 14 residues. CDR3 nucleotide sequence: TGTGCCAGCAGTTTAATTCTCTCCAATCAGCCCCAGCATTTT. The encoded protein is CASSLILSNQPQHF.